These 2 T cell receptor beta chains were all obtained from the same sample, sequenced in a study of shared clonotypes between healthy human individuals. Some clones are missing from TCRdb's copy, which holds only in-frame ones; the method was immunoSEQ multiplex PCR. Among some 1 million clones, roughly 80% were seen once, and the ten largest hold about 1.4%. What was sequenced was memory CD4+ T cells sorted from blood. As for subset: CD45RA-negative fraction. The origin of the receptors is a man aged 18 to 29 in good health.

The chain is built from TRBV6-5 and TRBJ2-7; 7 bases are shared with TRBD1. V lost 6 bases to trimming and J lost 4 bases; unmatched junction nucleotides: 6. CDR3 length: 13 amino acids. Germline V gene sequence: CDR1 MNHEY, CDR2 SVGAGI. CDR3: CASRGTAEYEQYF. The CDR3, as DNA: TGTGCCAGCAGAGGGACAGCAGAATACGAGCAGTACTTC.

This clone was picked up a small number of times. The chain joins TRBV6-1 to TRBJ1-2; 10 bases are shared with TRBD1. The CDR3 has 14 amino acids. With 6 bases clipped from V and 8 bases from J, the junction kept 9 bases outside the gene matches. The germline V gene has CDR1 MNHNS and CDR2 SASEGT. CDR3 nucleotides: TGTGCCAGCAGGGACCCCGGGACAGGGGTAGGCTACACCTTC. Its translation: CASRDPGTGVGYTF.